These 27 T cell receptor beta chains came from one sample sequenced in a study of blood T cell repertoires in COVID-19. Using immunoSEQ multiplex PCR, the repertoire was profiled, and TCRdb retains in-frame clones only, with some absent. The sample yields fewer than 200,000 clones, about 93% seen once. The sample comprised peripheral blood. Every receptor here comes from a man aged 50 to 60 with acute or convalescent COVID-19.

The chain is built from TRBV11-2 and TRBJ2-5; possible D gene TRBD2, 5 bases. From germline, CDR1 is SGHAT and CDR2 FQNNGV. The CDR3 is 14 amino acids. Trimming stripped 0 bases from V and 5 bases from J, with 10 bases between. CDR3 protein: CASSLDPGWETQYF. The CDR3 nucleotides read TGTGCCAGCAGCTTAGATCCGGGGTGGGAGACCCAGTACTTC.

The chain links TRBV18 to TRBJ2-1; TRBD2 matches 12 bases. CDR1 is KGHSH, CDR2 LQKENI, per germline. With 3 bases clipped from V and 5 bases from J, the junction kept 2 bases outside the gene matches. There are 15 residues in the CDR3. As DNA, the CDR3 is TGTGCCAGCTCACCTAGGACTAGCGGGAACAATGAGCAGTTCTTC. Translating it yields CASSPRTSGNNEQFF.

This chain joins TRBV13 and TRBJ1-2, with 7 bases aligning to TRBD1. The junction had 2 bases not matched to a gene; V was cut back by 5 bases and J by 2 bases. The CDR3 length is 13 residues. CDR1 is PRHDT and CDR2 is FYEKMQ in the germline V gene (reference sequence). The DNA for the CDR3 is TGTGCCAGCAGCCAGGGACAGAACTATGGCTACACCTTC. Translated: CASSQGQNYGYTF.

The chain carries TRBV28 and TRBJ1-1, with D maybe TRBD1 (6 bases). From germline, CDR1 is MDHEN and CDR2 SYDVKM. The CDR3 has 15 residues. V lost 5 bases and J lost 1, with 14 bases in between. The CDR3 sequence: CASSPSRGGNTEAFF. In DNA, the CDR3 is TGTGCCAGCAGTCCTAGTAGGGGGGGGAACACTGAAGCTTTCTTT.

This clone was recorded once. The rearrangement links TRBV3-1 (or the pseudogene TRBV3-2) to TRBJ1-6, with a tentative D call TRBD1 (6 bases). V shed 0 bases and J shed 11 bases, with 14 bases lying between them. CDR3 length equals 15 residues. Germline values: CDR1 LGHDT, CDR2 YNNKEL (reference sequence). The chain's CDR3 is CASSQDFGTPTPLHF. The CDR3 DNA sequence: TGTGCCAGCAGCCAAGATTTCGGGACACCCACACCCCTCCACTTT.

The chain has TRBV2 and TRBJ2-3, with 10 bases that match TRBD2. Germline trimming cut 6 bases from V and 1 base from J; bases unmatched to any gene: 1. CDR1 and CDR2 (germline): SNHLY, FYNNEI. The CDR3 totals 14 residues. The CDR3 DNA reads as TGTGCCAGCAGCGGACTAGCGGGCACAGATACGCAGTATTTT. Translation gives CASSGLAGTDTQYF. Looking up the rest from reference TRBV2 and TRBJ2-3 gives the full variable domain: EPEVTQTPSHQVTQMGQEVILRCVPISNHLYFYWYRQILGQKVEFLVSFYNNEISEKSEIFDDQFSVERPDGSNFTLKIRSTKLEDSAMYFCASSGLAGTDTQYFGPGTRLTVL.

V and J are TRBV7-6 and TRBJ1-1, with TRBD1 matching 7 bases. Trimming took 3 bases from V and 5 from J; bases not matched to a gene: 6. The CDR3 is made up of 14 amino acids. Germline CDR1 is SGHVS and CDR2 is FNYEAQ. The CDR3 region is CASSFRDSVTEAFF. The CDR3 DNA follows: TGTGCCAGCAGCTTCCGGGACAGTGTTACTGAAGCTTTCTTT.

The CDR3 bases are TGTGCCAGCACCCCTGGGGAGGGGGAGACAGATACGCAGTATTTT. Protein sequence: CASTPGEGETDTQYF. The chain links TRBV9 to TRBJ2-3; TRBD2 is a possible D gene (7 bases). V lost 6 bases and J lost 3, with 17 bases in between. The CDR3 is made up of 15 amino acids. In germline, CDR1 is SGDLS, CDR2 YYNGEE.

The chain employs TRBV5-6 and TRBJ1-1; D may be TRBD1 (6 bases). V lost 4 bases and J 0 bases, leaving 16 bases between the germline ends. This CDR3 is 16 amino acids long. Germline V gene lookup returns CDR1 SGHDT and CDR2 YYEEEE. CDR3 DNA sequence: TGTGCCAGCAGCGTAGCCGGGACACCTGTGAACACTGAAGCTTTCTTT. Amino acid sequence: CASSVAGTPVNTEAFF.

This clone was detected only a few times. This chain joins TRBV12-3 or TRBV12-4 and TRBJ1-5, with D unclear. V gave up 10 bases and J gave up 1 base, with 11 bases separating them. The CDR3 has 13 amino acids. The CDR3 DNA reads TGTGCCATCACGGTCGGGAGCAATCAGCCCCAGCATTTT. Amino acid sequence: CAITVGSNQPQHF.

This rearrangement joins TRBV3-1 (or the pseudogene TRBV3-2) to TRBJ1-3; D gene unclear. Germline V lookup: CDR1 LGHDT, CDR2 YNNKEL (reference sequence). Trimming left V 2 bases short and J 3 bases short, with 11 bases between. The CDR3 is 15 residues long. CDR3 residues: CASSQPPGSGNTIYF. CDR3 sequence (DNA): TGTGCCAGCAGCCAACCACCCGGGAGTGGAAACACCATATATTTT.

A single count supports this clone. This sequence joins TRBV4-2 and TRBJ2-7; 8 bases agree with TRBD2. This CDR3 spans 15 amino acids. The junction had 4 bases not matched to a gene; V was cut back by 1 base and J by 2 bases. Per the germline V gene, CDR1 is LGHNA and CDR2 is YNFKEQ. For the CDR3, the DNA is TGTGCCAGCAGCCAAGGCGACGGGAGGGCCTACGAGCAGTACTTC. Translation gives CASSQGDGRAYEQYF.

The chain combines TRBV6-5 with TRBJ2-5, with 9 bases aligning to TRBD1. The trim removed 3 bases at V and 4 bases at J, leaving 6 bases unmatched. This CDR3 region has 15 residues. CDR1 and CDR2 (germline): MNHEY, SVGAGI. The CDR3 is CASSYWGTGSETQYF. CDR3 sequence (DNA): TGTGCCAGCAGTTATTGGGGGACAGGGTCAGAGACCCAGTACTTC.

This clone was seen a handful of times. Other DNA sequences in the sample encode the same CDR3. The J gene is TRBJ1-5, the V gene TRBV28, with D maybe TRBD1 (5 bases). Germline CDR1 and CDR2: MDHEN and SYDVKM. This CDR3 contains 14 residues. Trimming took off 3 bases at V and 1 base at J, with 7 bases between the two ends. CDR3 amino acids: CASSFPGSNQPQHF. The DNA for the CDR3 is TGTGCCAGCAGTTTTCCAGGGAGCAATCAGCCCCAGCATTTT.

The chain joins TRBV6-5 to TRBJ2-5; the match to TRBD2 covers 9 bases. This CDR3 is built from 16 residues. Trimming took 4 bases from V and 3 from J; bases not matched to a gene: 9. Germline assignment: CDR1 MNHEY and CDR2 SVGAGI. The CDR3 reads CASSFAPSSGKETQYF. The CDR3 DNA sequence: TGTGCCAGCAGTTTCGCCCCGTCTAGCGGGAAAGAGACCCAGTACTTC.

This sequence joins TRBV30 and TRBJ1-1; D unresolved. The CDR3 totals 11 residues. CDR1 GTSNPN and CDR2 SVGIG come from the germline V gene (reference sequence). V lost 4 bases, J lost 3 bases, and 6 bases lay in between. The CDR3 sequence: CAWNGYTEAFF. The CDR3, as DNA: TGTGCCTGGAACGGTTACACTGAAGCTTTCTTT.

This clone showed up just once. The rearrangement uses TRBV11-2 and TRBJ1-3; D remains ambiguous. Germline V CDR1 and CDR2: SGHAT, FQNNGV. The CDR3 sequence is 15 residues long. The V end lost 0 bases, the J end lost 0 bases, and 6 bases lay between the germline ends. CDR3 residues: CASSLDRGSGNTIYF. In DNA, the CDR3 is TGTGCCAGCAGCTTAGACAGAGGCTCTGGAAACACCATATATTTT.

This rearrangement joins TRBV9 to TRBJ1-1; 7 bases line up with TRBD1. V shed 2 bases and J 4 bases; nucleotides not matched to a gene: 2. The CDR3 length is 13 residues. Per germline, CDR1 SGDLS and CDR2 YYNGEE. The CDR3 nucleotides are TGTGCCAGCAGCGTTACAGGGGCCACTGAAGCTTTCTTT. It codes for CASSVTGATEAFF. Drawing the rest from reference TRBV9 and TRBJ1-1, the complete variable domain is DSGVTQTPKHLITATGQRVTLRCSPRSGDLSVYWYQQSLDQGLQFLIQYYNGEERAKGNILERFSAQQFPDLHSELNLSSLELGDSALYFCASSVTGATEAFFGQGTRLTVV.

The chain is built from TRBV29-1 and TRBJ2-3; unclear D gene. CDR1 is SQVTM and CDR2 is ANQGSEA in the germline V gene. The CDR3 length is 13 residues. V lost 1 base and J lost 5, with 10 bases in between. The CDR3 is CSVEAPYRDTQYF. For the CDR3, the DNA is TGCAGCGTTGAAGCGCCTTACAGAGATACGCAGTATTTT.

The V call is TRBV7-8, the J call TRBJ1-2, with a weak D call TRBD1 (5 bases). The CDR3 loop spans 16 amino acids. Trimming left V 5 bases short and J 2 bases short, with 18 bases between. Germline V CDR1 and CDR2: SGHVS, FQNEAQ. The CDR3 DNA reads TGTGCCAGCAGCCCAACCGCCTCGACAGTCAACTATGGCTACACCTTC. This translates into CASSPTASTVNYGYTF. The full variable domain, its missing parts supplied by reference TRBV7-8 and TRBJ1-2, is GAGVSQSPRYKVAKRGQDVALRCDPISGHVSLFWYQQALGQGPEFLTYFQNEAQLDKSGLPSDRFFAERPEGSVSTLKIQRTQQEDSAVYLCASSPTASTVNYGYTFGSGTRLTVV.

CDR3 loop: CASSLGDSRGEKLFF. The CDR3 DNA is TGTGCCAGCAGCTTAGGAGACAGTCGTGGGGAAAAACTGTTTTTT. The J gene is TRBJ1-4, the V gene TRBV7-2; tentative D call: TRBD1 (5 bases). Trimming took off 1 base at V and 8 bases at J, with 14 bases between the two ends. The CDR3 totals 15 residues. Germline loops: CDR1 SGHTA, CDR2 FQGNSA.

V is TRBV30 and J is TRBJ1-5; 7 bases line up with TRBD1. The junction had 5 bases not matched to a gene; V was cut back by 4 bases and J by 2 bases. The germline gives CDR1 GTSNPN, CDR2 SVGIG (reference sequence). The CDR3 runs 14 residues. CDR3 in amino acids: CAWNRQGGNQPQHF. CDR3 coding DNA: TGTGCCTGGAATAGACAGGGCGGCAATCAGCCCCAGCATTTT.

This chain connects TRBV18 to TRBJ2-5, with 9 positions matching TRBD2. J lost 4 bases, V lost 3 bases, and 9 bases had no gene match. CDR1 is KGHSH, CDR2 LQKENI, per germline. The CDR3 runs to 16 residues. The CDR3 DNA reads TGTGCCAGCTCACCCTGGACTAGCGAAGGGGGAGAGACCCAGTACTTC. The encoded protein is CASSPWTSEGGETQYF.

This chain uses TRBV10-3 with TRBJ2-3, with TRBD1 matching 9 bases. Germline lookup yields CDR1 ENHRY and CDR2 SYGVKD. The CDR3 is made up of 17 amino acids. J lost 5 bases, V lost 3 bases, and 12 bases had no gene match. CDR3 residues: CAISDRDRDAAGDTQYF. The CDR3 region has the DNA TGTGCCATCAGTGACCGGGACAGGGACGCGGCGGGAGATACGCAGTATTTT.

This clone was seen a handful of times. This chain connects TRBV6-5 to TRBJ2-2, with D possibly matching TRBD1 (6 bases). Trimming cost V 5 bases and J 4 bases, with 11 bases left between them. Per the germline V gene, CDR1 is MNHEY and CDR2 is SVGAGI. The CDR3 has 14 amino acids. The CDR3 nucleotides are TGTGCCAGCAGTCAAATGGACAGCACCGGGGAGCTGTTTTTT. Residues: CASSQMDSTGELFF.

This chain connects TRBV7-8 to TRBJ2-3; D is possibly TRBD2 (6 bases). CDR1 and CDR2 (germline): SGHVS, FQNEAQ. The CDR3 totals 15 residues. Deletions cut 5 bases from V and 4 bases from J, with 16 bases between. The DNA for the CDR3 is TGTGCCAGCAGCCTCCTAGTCGGGAGCCCAGATACGCAGTATTTT. As protein: CASSLLVGSPDTQYF.

The chain combines TRBV16 with TRBJ1-2; TRBD1 matches at 11 bases. V was clipped by 0 bases and J by 3 bases; unmatched bases: 9. This CDR3 region has 18 residues. Germline V gene data show CDR1 as KGHSY and CDR2 as FQNENV. The CDR3 DNA follows: TGTGCCAGCAGCCAATCGGGCAGCGGGACAGGGGGGCACTATGGCTACACCTTC. It is translated as CASSQSGSGTGGHYGYTF.